Below, 31 T cell receptor beta chains from the same sample are listed, as sequenced in a study of blood T cells in healthy people across ages. PCR was performed a second time for about 6 to 12 cycles using a sample-barcoded 5' primer and a J-beta primer mix. Using its own MiXCR run on the 5' RACE reads, TCRdb lists one record per CDR3 protein. This sample yields 500,000 to 550,000 distinct CDR3 sequences, of which more than 20% are seen a single time; roughly 10% belongs to the top ten. This same sample was also taken into another study, of T cells of mothers and their children.

Sequenced: blood. The receptors derive from a boy younger than 18 in good health.

The chain links TRBV7-9 to TRBJ1-1; no definite D call. V lost 2 bases to trimming and J lost 2 bases, with 12 bases between them. This CDR3 comprises 15 residues. Germline V gene sequence: CDR1 SEHNR, CDR2 FQNEAQ (reference sequence). The CDR3 loop reads CASSLPGHLNTEAFF. The DNA for the CDR3 is TGTGCCAGCAGCTTACCTGGGCACTTAAACACTGAAGCTTTCTTT.

This clonotype was detected only a few times. The rearrangement uses TRBV20-1 and TRBJ2-5, with TRBD2 matching over 7 bases. V lost 6 bases and J lost 0; bases outside the gene matches: 13. This CDR3 is 16 amino acids long. Germline V lookup: CDR1 DFQATT, CDR2 SNEGSKA (reference sequence). This chain's CDR3 is CSARGRARGHQETQYF. DNA of the CDR3: TGCAGTGCCCGAGGGAGGGCCCGAGGACACCAAGAGACCCAGTACTTC.

V and J are TRBV5-5 and TRBJ1-1; D remains ambiguous. In germline, CDR1 is SGHKS, CDR2 YYEKEE (reference sequence). V gave up 2 bases and J gave up 4 bases, with 18 bases separating them. The CDR3 is 16 residues long. Here the CDR3 reads CASSFGGAGLSTEAFF. For the CDR3, the DNA is TGTGCCAGCAGCTTTGGCGGAGCGGGTTTGAGCACTGAAGCTTTCTTT.

This clonotype showed up just a few times. The rearrangement joins TRBV5-1 to TRBJ2-3; 7 positions agree with TRBD1. J gave up 5 bases and V 4 bases, and 16 bases lay outside the gene matches. In germline, CDR1 is SGHRS, CDR2 YFSETQ. The CDR3 totals 17 residues. CDR3 nucleotides: TGCGCCAGCAGCCCGCTAGGAGACAGGGCGTTTGGAGATACGCAGTATTTT. It is translated as CASSPLGDRAFGDTQYF.

The chain couples TRBV14 to TRBJ2-1; D might be TRBD2 (6 bases). Germline values: CDR1 SGHDN, CDR2 FVKESK. CDR3 size: 15 residues. The V gene lost 4 bases and the J gene lost 1 base, with 11 bases spanning the gap. The CDR3, as DNA: TGTGCCAGCAGCCTTGGACTACAATCCTACAATGAGCAGTTCTTC. This sequence encodes CASSLGLQSYNEQFF.

Only a few counts were recorded for this clonotype. The chain links TRBV29-1 to TRBJ1-2; possibly TRBD1 for D (5 bases). Germline V gives CDR1 SQVTM, CDR2 ANQGSEA. The V and J ends lost 0 bases and 5 bases respectively, with 10 bases between them. CDR3 length equals 13 residues. DNA of the CDR3: TGCAGCGTTGAAGAGTCCCGACAGTATGGCTACACCTTC. It codes for CSVEESRQYGYTF.

Turning to this clonotype: One end of the junction varies from germline; a read error may be responsible. The V call is TRBV29-1, the J call TRBJ2-5, with D unresolved. CDR3 length: 12 residues. CDR1 is SQVTM, CDR2 ANQGSEA, per germline. The CDR3 sequence: CSVRATQGTQYF. As DNA, the CDR3 is TGCAGCGTCCGGGCCACCCAAGGGACCCAGTACTTC.

This clonotype was seen a handful of times. J is TRBJ1-1 and V is TRBV20-1; 7 bases line up with TRBD1. CDR3 length: 12 amino acids. Germline CDR1 is DFQATT and CDR2 is SNEGSKA (reference sequence). V dropped 8 bases and J dropped 6; count of bases not matched to a gene: 9. For the CDR3, the DNA is TGCAGTACAACCACAGGGGTATCTGAAGCTTTCTTT. Its translation: CSTTTGVSEAFF.

This chain joins TRBV12-3 or TRBV12-4 and TRBJ2-7; TRBD2 agrees at 7 bases. V shed 4 bases, J shed 5 bases, and the junction held 5 bases outside the gene matches. This CDR3 contains 13 residues. CDR3 residues: CASSWGGVHEQYF. The CDR3 coding sequence is TGTGCCAGCAGTTGGGGAGGGGTTCACGAGCAGTACTTC.

The chain employs TRBV4-1 and TRBJ2-7; 11 bases match TRBD2. Trimming removed 2 bases from V and 3 bases from J; junction bases left unmatched: 9. Germline CDR1 and CDR2: MGHRA and YSYEKL. CDR3 length equals 17 residues. CDR3 DNA: TGCGCCAGCAGCCAACCTAGACTGGGACTAGCGGACTACGAGCAGTACTTC. Its translation is CASSQPRLGLADYEQYF.

This chain connects TRBV6-2 or TRBV6-3 to TRBJ2-1; 11 bases align to TRBD2. The germline gives CDR1 MNHEY, CDR2 SVGEGT. V trimming: 2 bases; J trimming: 4 bases; junction bases outside the gene matches: 10. CDR3 size: 18 residues. Here the CDR3 DNA reads TGTGCCAGCAGTTACCTTGCGACTAGCGGGACAGATTACAATGAGCAGTTCTTC. Translated: CASSYLATSGTDYNEQFF.

V gene TRBV7-8 combines with J gene TRBJ2-6; 9 nucleotides match TRBD1. The CDR3 totals 17 residues. The germline V gene has CDR1 SGHVS and CDR2 FQNEAQ. The trim removed 5 bases at V and 3 bases at J, leaving 8 bases unmatched. CDR3 in DNA: TGTGCCAGCAGCCGACCCACAGGGGGCCATGGGGCCAACGTCCTGACTTTC. It encodes CASSRPTGGHGANVLTF.

The chain is built from TRBV18 and TRBJ2-1; perhaps TRBD1 as D (6 bases). This CDR3 is 15 amino acids long. Trimming removed 4 bases from V and 4 bases from J, with 14 bases in between. Germline CDR1 is KGHSH and CDR2 is LQKENI. The CDR3 spells CASSLPRGAYNEQFF. The CDR3 nucleotides read TGTGCCAGCTCACTCCCCAGGGGCGCTTACAATGAGCAGTTCTTC.

This clonotype turned up a few times. The chain uses TRBV28 and TRBJ1-5; D ambiguous. The CDR3 covers 12 residues. Trimming removed 5 bases from V and 6 bases from J, with 8 bases in between. Germline CDR1 reads MDHEN; CDR2 reads SYDVKM. CDR3 DNA sequence: TGTGCCAGCAGTCCTGTGGGTCAGCCCCAGCATTTT. Translated: CASSPVGQPQHF.

The chain has TRBV29-1 and TRBJ2-7, with TRBD1 identical over 10 bases. Unmatched junction bases numbered 4, after V lost 2 bases and J lost 0 bases. The CDR3 contains 15 residues. Germline values: CDR1 SQVTM, CDR2 ANQGSEA. The CDR3 region has the DNA TGCAGCGTTGAAAAAGGGGACAGGGGCTCCTACGAGCAGTACTTC. Translating it yields CSVEKGDRGSYEQYF.

This clonotype was detected a few times. The chain links TRBV3-1 to TRBJ2-5, with TRBD2 identical over 7 bases. Looked up from germline, CDR1 is LGHDT and CDR2 is YNNKEL (reference sequence). V was pared by 8 bases and J by 2 bases, with 8 bases of the junction left unmatched. The CDR3 covers 14 residues. DNA of the CDR3: TGTGCCAGCGACCCGGGGGGATTTCAAGAGACCCAGTACTTC. Encoded protein: CASDPGGFQETQYF.

CDR3 region: CASSLRTGGVRQPQHF. The CDR3 region has the DNA TGTGCCAGCAGCCTACGGACAGGGGGAGTGCGCCAGCCCCAGCATTTT. This chain joins TRBV6-2 or TRBV6-3 and TRBJ1-5; 10 bases align to TRBD1. With V trimmed by 6 bases and J by 7 bases, 12 bases remained unmatched. The length of the CDR3 is 16 residues. Germline V lookup: CDR1 MNHEY, CDR2 SVGEGT.

Only a few counts were recorded for this clonotype. V and J are TRBV4-3 and TRBJ2-2, with D hard to call. Germline V lookup: CDR1 LGHNA, CDR2 YSLEER. V lost 0 bases to trimming and J lost 1 base, with 12 bases between them. CDR3 length: 17 residues. The CDR3 DNA reads as TGCGCCAGCAGCCAAGATTATTTGGGCTGGAACACCGGGGAGCTGTTTTTT. It yields the protein CASSQDYLGWNTGELFF.

This clonotype occurred a few times. This chain uses TRBV4-2 with TRBJ2-7; weak D call: TRBD1 (5 bases). The CDR3 contains 15 residues. The V end lost 0 bases, the J end lost 2 bases, and 11 bases lay between the germline ends. Per the germline V gene, CDR1 is LGHNA and CDR2 is YNFKEQ. Here the CDR3 DNA reads TGTGCCAGCAGCCAAGAACCCGAGACAGCCTACGAGCAGTACTTC. It encodes CASSQEPETAYEQYF.

The rearrangement links TRBV7-6 to TRBJ1-5; D is undetermined. The CDR3 sequence is 14 residues long. Trimming shortened V by 5 bases and J by 7 bases, and 15 bases separated the two germline ends. Germline CDR1 reads SGHVS; CDR2 reads FNYEAQ. CDR3 sequence (DNA): TGTGCCAGCAGCCCAGGAGGGAGGGCACAGCCCCAGCATTTT. This translates into CASSPGGRAQPQHF.

V usage is TRBV5-4 and J usage is TRBJ2-1; D remains unclear. TRBJ2-7 explains the end of the DNA better; the J call may be wrong. CDR3 length: 11 residues. Germline V CDR1 and CDR2: SGHNT, YYREEE (reference sequence). The CDR3 protein is CASSLQDEQYF. CDR3 bases: TGTGCCAGCAGCTTGCAAGACGAGCAGTACTTC.

In this sample, this clonotype turned up a few times. Mismatch with germline at one junction end may stem from a read error. The V and J genes are TRBV7-7 and TRBJ2-2; no reliable D call. CDR1 and CDR2 from the germline V gene are SSHAT and FNYEAQ (reference sequence). The CDR3 length is 15 residues. CDR3 protein: CASSPAWGFTGELFF. CDR3 bases: TGTGCTAGCAGCCCAGCCTGGGGTTTCACCGGGGAGCTGTTTTTT.

With regard to this clonotype: One end of the junction does not line up with germline, which may come from a read error. The chain couples TRBV14 to TRBJ2-5; 8 positions agree with TRBD2. The assigned J gene may be wrong: the sequence end matches TRBJ2-1 better. The CDR3 is made up of 15 amino acids. Germline values: CDR1 SGHDN, CDR2 FVKESK. The CDR3 DNA sequence: TGTGCCAGCCGACAAAGCGGGAGTATCATCAATGTGCAGTTCTTC. This translates into CASRQSGSIINVQFF.

This clonotype was counted between two and nine times. This CDR3 is missing its conserved last phenylalanine or tryptophan, likely due to a read error. V usage is TRBV6-2 or TRBV6-3 and J usage is TRBJ1-6, with 9 bases aligning to TRBD1. Germline V CDR1 and CDR2: MNHEY, SVGEGT. There are 15 residues in the CDR3. The ends lost 5 bases at V and 9 bases at J; junction bases unmatched: 8. For the CDR3, the DNA is TGTGCCAGCAGTCCGCGGGGACAGGGTACTTCACCCCTCCACCTT. This encodes CASSPRGQGTSPLHL.

The chain has TRBV20-1 and TRBJ1-5, with a possible D match to TRBD1 (6 bases). Germline V gene lookup returns CDR1 DFQATT and CDR2 SNEGSKA (reference sequence). Trimming took off 6 bases at V and 5 bases at J, with 14 bases between the two ends. This CDR3 spans 13 amino acids. CDR3 coding DNA: TGCAGTGCCTTACAGGGAGGGGATCAGCCCCAGCATTTT. Translated, it gives CSALQGGDQPQHF.

J is TRBJ2-3 and V is TRBV7-9; 10 bases fit TRBD1. V gave up 5 bases and J gave up 3 bases; unmatched junction bases: 8. This CDR3 is 16 amino acids long. Germline V gives CDR1 SEHNR, CDR2 FQNEAQ (reference sequence). The DNA of the CDR3 is TGTGCCAGCAGCATACCGGGACAGGGGTTTACAGATACGCAGTATTTT. It codes for CASSIPGQGFTDTQYF.

This clonotype was seen only a few times. Its ends do not fully match the called genes, so a read error is possible. V is TRBV7-3 and J is TRBJ2-5; D ambiguous. This CDR3 has 16 residues. Germline CDR1 reads SGHTA; CDR2 reads FQGTGA. The CDR3 bases are TGTGCCAGCAGCTTAAGAGGCACCACACGCCAAGAGGCCCAGTACTTC. Translation: CASSLRGTTRQEAQYF.

The rearrangement joins TRBV7-3 to TRBJ2-3; no reliable D call. Deletions cut 0 bases from V and 6 bases from J, with 13 bases between. The CDR3 covers 15 residues. Germline V gives CDR1 SGHTA, CDR2 FQGTGA. CDR3 bases: TGTGCCAGCAGCTTAACTCACGAAGCCTGGGATACGCAGTATTTT. It encodes CASSLTHEAWDTQYF.

This clonotype was counted a few times. The chain joins TRBV7-2 to TRBJ2-1; TRBD2 matches 9 bases. J lost 4 bases, V lost 6 bases, and 16 bases had no gene match. The length of the CDR3 is 18 residues. Germline V CDR1 and CDR2: SGHTA, FQGNSA. The CDR3 region is CASSLLGAGGALYNEQFF. The CDR3 DNA sequence: TGTGCCAGCAGTCTTTTGGGGGCGGGAGGGGCCTTGTACAATGAGCAGTTCTTC.

This clonotype was seen a few times. V gene TRBV4-3 combines with J gene TRBJ1-2; perhaps TRBD1 as D (6 bases). Germline V gene sequence: CDR1 LGHNA, CDR2 YSLEER. This CDR3 is 17 amino acids long. V dropped 4 bases and J dropped 1 base, with 19 bases sitting between them. For the CDR3, the DNA is TGCGCCAGCAGCCCCCGGGGGCGCTACTATTTTAACTATGGCTACACCTTC. Its translation: CASSPRGRYYFNYGYTF.

This clonotype was counted only a few times. This sequence joins TRBV7-2 and TRBJ1-5, with D possibly being TRBD1 (5 bases). This CDR3 spans 16 amino acids. The germline gives CDR1 SGHTA, CDR2 FQGNSA. V was shortened by 3 bases and J by 5 bases, with 17 bases between the two germline ends. The CDR3 sequence: CASSFRSRVGHQPQHF. The DNA for the CDR3 is TGTGCCAGCAGCTTCCGTAGCAGGGTGGGCCATCAGCCCCAGCATTTT.